This is a list of T cell receptor beta chains from one sample in a study of blood T cell repertoires in COVID-19. Clones were sequenced by immunoSEQ multiplex PCR, and TCRdb holds only the in-frame ones, with some missing. The sample holds about 140,000 clones, 75% to 85% seen once. The sample was peripheral blood. The receptors were gathered from a man aged 65-85 years who had recovered from COVID-19. CDR3s include the opening cysteine and the closing phenylalanine or tryptophan. The order of the fields is V gene, D gene, J gene, clone size, CDR3 DNA, CDR3 protein. A D gene is named only where the DNA matches it firmly. A clone size is listed for some rows: how often the clone was seen (once, few, many), or a class if it is expanded.

V: TRBV18
D: NA
J: TRBJ2-3
size: NA
DNA: TGTGCCAGCTCACCATCTCTGGCAGACACAGATACGCAGTATTTT
CDR3: CASSPSLADTDTQYF

V: TRBV7-2
D: NA
J: TRBJ1-6
size: NA
DNA: TGTGCCAGCAGCCTAGCGGGGAGCGGTACGGGCTCACCCCTCCACTTT
CDR3: CASSLAGSGTGSPLHF

V: TRBV7-9
D: NA
J: TRBJ1-1
size: once
DNA: TGTGCCAGCAGCTTAGCACGACAGGTCATCACTGAAGCTTTCTTT
CDR3: CASSLARQVITEAFF

V: TRBV4-3
D: TRBD1
J: TRBJ2-5
size: NA
DNA: TGCGCCAGCAGCCCCAAAAAAACCAGGCAGGGGGTCTTGGAGACCCAGTACTTC
CDR3: CASSPKKTRQGVLETQYF

V: TRBV5-6
D: TRBD1
J: TRBJ2-7
size: NA
DNA: TGTGCCAGCAGCTTGGGGCCGACAGGGGAGTACGAGCAGTACTTC
CDR3: CASSLGPTGEYEQYF

V: TRBV10-2
D: NA
J: TRBJ2-7
size: NA
DNA: TGCGCCAGCAGTGAGTCTATTAGTCACTACGAGCAGTACTTC
CDR3: CASSESISHYEQYF

V: TRBV10-3
D: NA
J: TRBJ1-2
size: NA
DNA: TGTGCCATCAGTGTCTTTTTAAACAGCTATGGCTACACCTTC
CDR3: CAISVFLNSYGYTF

V: TRBV12-5
D: NA
J: TRBJ1-1
size: NA
DNA: TGTGCTAGTGGTCGGACCGGGGGGCTAACTGAAGCTTTCTTT
CDR3: CASGRTGGLTEAFF

V: TRBV4-3
D: NA
J: TRBJ2-3
size: NA
DNA: TGCGCCAGCAGCCACCTTCTCAGTGACTCTAGCACAGATACGCAGTATTTT
CDR3: CASSHLLSDSSTDTQYF

V: TRBV29-1
D: NA
J: TRBJ1-2
size: few
DNA: TGCAGCGTTGTTAGCGGGGATGGCTACACCTTC
CDR3: CSVVSGDGYTF

V: TRBV29-1
D: NA
J: TRBJ1-1
size: NA
DNA: TGCAGCGTTGCGGTGGGGGCGAACACTGAAGCTTTCTTT
CDR3: CSVAVGANTEAFF

V: TRBV9
D: NA
J: TRBJ2-2
size: many
DNA: TGTGCCAGCAGCGTAGGATCTAGGAGTACCGGGGAGCTGTTTTTT
CDR3: CASSVGSRSTGELFF

V: TRBV6-5
D: TRBD2
J: TRBJ2-7
size: NA
DNA: TGTGCCAGCAAAGCTAGCGGATCCTACGAGCAGTACTTC
CDR3: CASKASGSYEQYF

V: TRBV5-4
D: TRBD1
J: TRBJ2-7
size: NA
DNA: TGTGCCAGCAGCTCGAACCCGGGACAGGGCTACTTTCCCTACGAGCAGTACTTC
CDR3: CASSSNPGQGYFPYEQYF

V: TRBV19
D: TRBD1
J: TRBJ2-7
size: NA
DNA: TGTGCCAGTAGTCTTGGGACAGGGGAACAGTACTTC
CDR3: CASSLGTGEQYF

V: TRBV4-1
D: NA
J: TRBJ2-7
size: NA
DNA: TGCGCCAGCAGCCGCCCGAGCGGGCCTCACTACGAGCAGTACTTC
CDR3: CASSRPSGPHYEQYF

V: TRBV5-1
D: NA
J: TRBJ2-7
size: NA
DNA: TGCGCCAGCAGCTTGGTCGGTAGCTACGACGAGCAGTACTTC
CDR3: CASSLVGSYDEQYF

V: TRBV3-1/TRBV3-2
D: TRBD2
J: TRBJ2-1
size: NA
DNA: TGTGCCAGCAGCCTCTCGCCGGGACTAGCGGGAGGGTTTAGCTCCTACAATGAGCAGTTCTTC
CDR3: CASSLSPGLAGGFSSYNEQFF

V: TRBV15
D: TRBD2
J: TRBJ2-1
size: once
DNA: TGTGCCACCAGCAGAGAAGGACTAGCGGCTCGCAATGAGCAGTTCTTC
CDR3: CATSREGLAARNEQFF